A single sample gave rise to the 7 T cell receptor beta chains below, sequenced in a study of blood T cells in healthy people across ages. The authors ran a second PCR of about 6 to 12 cycles using a sample-barcoded 5' primer and a J-beta primer mix. TCRdb itself ran the 5' RACE reads through MiXCR, one entry per CDR3 protein. The sample includes about 1.4 million distinct CDR3 sequences, around 55% of them seen just once. The sequenced material came from blood. All receptors come from a man aged 18 to 30 in good health.

The rearrangement joins TRBV12-3 or TRBV12-4 to TRBJ2-5, with D perhaps assigned TRBD1 or TRBD2 (7 bases each). The closer fit of TRBJ2-4 to the DNA end suggests the J call may be wrong. This CDR3 contains 16 residues. The CDR3 region has the DNA TGTGCCAGCAGCCGAAGGGAGGGGGCGGTCAAAAACATTCAGTACTTC. It codes for CASSRREGAVKNIQYF.

The chain links TRBV5-1 to TRBJ1-6; 7 bases agree with TRBD1. This CDR3 region has 19 residues. V lost 2 bases to trimming and J lost 0 bases; unmatched junction nucleotides: 11. Germline CDR1 and CDR2: SGHRS and YFSETQ. The CDR3 spells CASSFSPGQPSSYNSPLHF. In DNA form, the CDR3 reads TGCGCCAGCAGCTTCTCGCCGGGACAGCCTAGCTCCTATAATTCACCCCTCCACTTT.

This chain connects TRBV4-1 to TRBJ1-1, with D tentatively TRBD1 (5 bases). CDR1 and CDR2 (germline): MGHRA, YSYEKL. CDR3 length: 16 residues. V gave up 0 bases and J gave up 4 bases, with 15 bases separating them. In DNA, the CDR3 is TGCGCCAGCAGCCAAGATAAAGCAGGGCGATTCACTGAAGCTTTCTTT. Protein: CASSQDKAGRFTEAFF.

This clonotype showed up just a few times. DNA of the CDR3: TGTGCCAGCAGGTCCCCGACTAGAGGATATGAGCAGTTCTTC. Encoded protein: CASRSPTRGYEQFF. The chain couples TRBV12-3 or TRBV12-4 to TRBJ2-1, with D perhaps matching TRBD2 (6 bases). The CDR3 spans 14 residues. Trimming stripped 6 bases from V and 8 bases from J, with 17 bases between.

This chain uses TRBV7-2 with TRBJ2-1; 8 bases line up with TRBD1. Looked up from germline, CDR1 is SGHTA and CDR2 is FQGNSA. V shed 1 base, J shed 6 bases, and the junction held 8 bases outside the gene matches. The CDR3 is made up of 16 amino acids. The CDR3: CASSLVGRGLGNEQFF. The CDR3 nucleotides are TGTGCCAGCAGCTTAGTAGGCAGGGGGCTCGGCAATGAGCAGTTCTTC.

The chain carries TRBV6-6 and TRBJ1-5; 9 bases fit TRBD1. With V trimmed by 2 bases and J by 6 bases, 8 bases remained unmatched. CDR3 length: 16 residues. The germline CDR1 and CDR2 sequences are MNHNY and SVGAGI (reference sequence). This CDR3 is CASSYRQGENGQPQHF. CDR3 DNA sequence: TGTGCCAGCAGTTACAGACAGGGGGAAAACGGTCAGCCCCAGCATTTT.

This clonotype turned up a few times. The chain employs TRBV7-9 and TRBJ2-3; D gene uncertain. Deletions cut 5 bases from V and 4 bases from J, with 10 bases between. Germline V gene data show CDR1 as SEHNR and CDR2 as FQNEAQ (reference sequence). This CDR3 is built from 13 residues. CDR3 sequence: CASSLEDADTQYF. CDR3 coding DNA: TGTGCCAGCAGCCTGGAAGACGCAGATACGCAGTATTTT. Together with reference TRBV7-9 and TRBJ2-3, the CDR3 gives the full variable domain: DTGVSQNPRHKITKRGQNVTFRCDPISEHNRLYWYRQTLGQGPEFLTYFQNEAQLEKSRLLSDRFSAERPKGSFSTLEIQRTEQGDSAMYLCASSLEDADTQYFGPGTRLTVL.